These 27 T cell receptor beta chains share one sample of origin, sequenced in a study of technical replicates of blood from a handful of donors. Sequencing used immunoSEQ multiplex PCR; TCRdb keeps in-frame clones, though not all of them. Of fewer than 90,000 clones listed, around 93% are singletons. Sequenced sample: T cells isolated from PBMCs. Receptors originate from a human donor in good health.

This clone was seen at least ten times. The rearrangement joins TRBV4-1 to TRBJ1-4; 7 positions match TRBD1. This CDR3 spans 17 amino acids. Germline V lookup: CDR1 MGHRA, CDR2 YSYEKL. V trimming: 4 bases; J trimming: 6 bases; junction bases outside the gene matches: 14. CDR3 sequence (DNA): TGCGCCAGCAGCCGCAAAACAAAGGGGGACAGAGATGAAAAACTGTTTTTT. Amino acids: CASSRKTKGDRDEKLFF.

The rearrangement uses TRBV28 and TRBJ2-1, with TRBD2 identical over 9 bases. V dropped 11 bases and J dropped 4; count of bases not matched to a gene: 9. Germline CDR1 and CDR2: MDHEN and SYDVKM. The CDR3 runs 14 residues. The CDR3 protein is CAGKPSGAYNEQFF. The CDR3 coding sequence is TGTGCCGGGAAGCCTAGCGGGGCGTACAATGAGCAGTTCTTC.

The chain couples TRBV5-4 to TRBJ2-7, with 9 nucleotides matching TRBD2. The V gene end was trimmed by 0 bases and the J gene end by 3 bases; junction bases not matched to a gene: 4. CDR1 is SGHNT and CDR2 is YYREEE in the germline V gene (reference sequence). This CDR3 is built from 15 residues. CDR3 nucleotide sequence: TGTGCCAGCAGCTTGGTGTCTAGCGGGATCTACGAGCAGTACTTC. Residues: CASSLVSSGIYEQYF.

The V call is TRBV4-1, the J call TRBJ2-1, with TRBD2 identical over 7 bases. Germline loops: CDR1 MGHRA, CDR2 YSYEKL. The trim removed 1 base at V and 7 bases at J, leaving 16 bases unmatched. The CDR3 has 18 residues. The CDR3 here is CASSQGTPGLLNGNEQFF. DNA of the CDR3: TGCGCCAGCAGCCAAGGGACTCCGGGACTACTAAACGGGAATGAGCAGTTCTTC.

The chain carries TRBV5-6 and TRBJ1-4; TRBD1 matches 7 bases. The junction had 7 bases not matched to a gene; V was cut back by 0 bases and J by 5 bases. The CDR3 covers 16 residues. CDR1 and CDR2 from the germline V gene are SGHDT and YYEEEE. The CDR3 sequence: CASSLGIGGLNEKLFF. DNA of the CDR3: TGTGCCAGCAGCTTGGGTATAGGGGGCCTCAATGAAAAACTGTTTTTT.

The chain recombines TRBV29-1 with TRBJ2-5; 10 nucleotides match TRBD1. The CDR3 is 15 amino acids. Trimming cost V 4 bases and J 5 bases; bases outside gene matches: 10. Germline V lookup: CDR1 SQVTM, CDR2 ANQGSEA. CDR3 amino acids: CSVATGGRPGETQYF. In nucleotides, the CDR3 is TGCAGCGTTGCGACAGGGGGCCGCCCGGGCGAGACCCAGTACTTC.

This sequence joins TRBV5-1 and TRBJ2-5; 9 nucleotides line up with TRBD1. V shed 0 bases, J shed 4 bases, and the junction held 4 bases outside the gene matches. The germline CDR1 and CDR2 sequences are SGHRS and YFSETQ. The CDR3 contains 15 residues. As DNA, the CDR3 is TGCGCCAGCAGCTTGGGAATGACAGGGGGAGAGACCCAGTACTTC. Its translation is CASSLGMTGGETQYF.

The CDR3 nucleotides are TGTGCCAGCACCCCCGGGTTAACTAATGAAAAACTGTTTTTT. Encoded protein: CASTPGLTNEKLFF. The chain employs TRBV11-2 and TRBJ1-4; D remains unclear. CDR3 size: 14 residues. V gave up 7 bases and J gave up 1 base, with 10 bases separating them. Germline V gene data show CDR1 as SGHAT and CDR2 as FQNNGV.

The CDR3 sequence is CASGGQATNTQYF. The CDR3 nucleotides are TGTGCCAGTGGAGGGCAGGCGACAAATACGCAGTATTTT. The chain combines TRBV2 with TRBJ2-3; tentative D call: TRBD2 (6 bases). Germline V gene sequence: CDR1 SNHLY, CDR2 FYNNEI. The CDR3 length is 13 residues. Trimming cost V 9 bases and J 7 bases, with 17 bases left between them. Drawing the rest from reference TRBV2 and TRBJ2-3, the complete variable domain is EPEVTQTPSHQVTQMGQEVILRCVPISNHLYFYWYRQILGQKVEFLVSFYNNEISEKSEIFDDQFSVERPDGSNFTLKIRSTKLEDSAMYFCASGGQATNTQYFGPGTRLTVL.

V gene TRBV7-8 combines with J gene TRBJ2-7; weak D call: TRBD1 (5 bases). The CDR3 consists of 14 residues. CDR1 is SGHVS, CDR2 FQNEAQ, per germline. Trimming took off 2 bases at V and 3 bases at J, with 11 bases between the two ends. The CDR3, as DNA: TGTGCCAGCAGCTTACTGGACATCTTCTACGAGCAGTACTTC. Its protein is CASSLLDIFYEQYF.

CDR3 loop: CASSSSTGTRTDTQYF. CDR3 DNA: TGTGCCAGCAGTTCCTCCACCGGGACTCGCACAGATACGCAGTATTTT. J is TRBJ2-3 and V is TRBV6-5, with a weak D call TRBD2 (6 bases). Per germline, CDR1 MNHEY and CDR2 SVGAGI. Trimming shortened V by 4 bases and J by 1 base, and 15 bases separated the two germline ends. The CDR3 spans 16 residues.

The V and J genes are TRBV11-3 and TRBJ1-4; a possible D gene is TRBD1 (5 bases). V lost 3 bases and J lost 5, with 7 bases in between. CDR1 is SGHNT and CDR2 is YENEEA in the germline V gene. The CDR3 has 13 amino acids. CDR3 protein: CASSFRTNEKLFF. CDR3 in DNA: TGTGCCAGCAGCTTCAGGACAAATGAAAAACTGTTTTTT.

The J gene is TRBJ2-7, the V gene TRBV18; 9 bases are a match to TRBD2. There are 17 residues in the CDR3. Trimming took 6 bases from V and 5 from J; bases not matched to a gene: 17. Looked up from germline, CDR1 is KGHSH and CDR2 is LQKENI. CDR3 nucleotide sequence: TGTGCCAGCTCCCGGCCGGGTAGCGGGAGTAATTGGAACGAGCAGTACTTC. It yields the protein CASSRPGSGSNWNEQYF.

The V gene is TRBV6-1, the J gene TRBJ2-4; 7 bases match TRBD1. The germline V gene encodes CDR1 MNHNS and CDR2 SASEGT. Trimming at V came to 2 bases and at J to 2 bases, leaving 9 bases not matched to a gene. This CDR3 contains 17 residues. In DNA, the CDR3 is TGTGCCAGCAGTGAAAGACAGGGCGGCCCCTCCAAAAACATTCAGTACTTC. Translating gives CASSERQGGPSKNIQYF.

The V gene is TRBV7-9, the J gene TRBJ2-1, with 7 bases identical to TRBD1. Trimming took 7 bases from V and 4 from J; bases not matched to a gene: 10. Germline assignment: CDR1 SEHNR and CDR2 FQNEAQ (reference sequence). This CDR3 region has 15 residues. CDR3 amino acids: CASTPPGTAYNEQFF. DNA for the CDR3: TGTGCCAGCACCCCCCCCGGGACAGCTTACAATGAGCAGTTCTTC. The whole variable domain, filled in from reference TRBV7-9 and TRBJ2-1, reads DTGVSQNPRHKITKRGQNVTFRCDPISEHNRLYWYRQTLGQGPEFLTYFQNEAQLEKSRLLSDRFSAERPKGSFSTLEIQRTEQGDSAMYLCASTPPGTAYNEQFFGPGTRLTVL.

The genes are TRBV19 and TRBJ2-7, with D perhaps TRBD2 (5 bases). The CDR3 covers 14 residues. Germline V gene data show CDR1 as LNHDA and CDR2 as SQIVND (reference sequence). The V and J ends lost 3 bases and 0 bases respectively, with 9 bases between them. The CDR3 DNA sequence: TGTGCCAGTAGTATTAGCGCAATCTCCTACGAGCAGTACTTC. It is translated as CASSISAISYEQYF.

There are a few counts of this clone. The rearrangement joins TRBV10-3 to TRBJ1-2; D is unclear. CDR3 length: 16 residues. V lost 3 bases and J lost 1, with 15 bases in between. From germline, CDR1 is ENHRY and CDR2 SYGVKD. The CDR3: CAISDLLETVNYGYTF. In DNA form, the CDR3 reads TGTGCCATCAGTGATTTGTTGGAAACAGTTAACTATGGCTACACCTTC.

The rearrangement links TRBV5-4 to TRBJ1-6, with a weak D call TRBD1 (6 bases). V was clipped by 4 bases and J by 7 bases, with 12 bases between them. The CDR3 length is 14 residues. Germline loops: CDR1 SGHNT, CDR2 YYREEE (reference sequence). This CDR3 reads CASSQRDTNSPLHF. CDR3 bases: TGTGCCAGCAGCCAACGGGACACCAATTCACCCCTCCACTTT. Using reference TRBV5-4 and TRBJ1-6 for the parts outside the CDR3, the full variable domain is ETGVTQSPTHLIKTRGQQVTLRCSSQSGHNTVSWYQQALGQGPQFIFQYYREEENGRGNFPPRFSGLQFPNYSSELNVNALELDDSALYLCASSQRDTNSPLHFGNGTRLTVT.

The chain combines TRBV2 with TRBJ2-1, with 7 bases matching TRBD1. Germline loops: CDR1 SNHLY, CDR2 FYNNEI. The CDR3 covers 14 residues. With V trimmed by 7 bases and J by 2 bases, 5 bases remained unmatched. The DNA of the CDR3 is TGTGCCAGCAAACCGACAGGGACCTACAATGAGCAGTTCTTC. This sequence encodes CASKPTGTYNEQFF.

CDR3 in amino acids: CASSVTSGRAHNEQFF. In DNA form, the CDR3 reads TGTGCCAGCAGCGTAACTAGCGGGAGGGCCCACAATGAGCAGTTCTTC. This chain joins TRBV7-9 and TRBJ2-1, with TRBD2 identical over 13 bases. The V gene's germline CDR1 is SEHNR and CDR2 FQNEAQ (reference sequence). V lost 5 bases, J lost 5 bases, and 6 bases stayed unmatched. This CDR3 is 16 amino acids long.

The rearrangement links TRBV9 to TRBJ1-1, with TRBD1 matching over 10 bases. Germline lookup yields CDR1 SGDLS and CDR2 YYNGEE. J was trimmed by 3 bases and V by 5 bases; bases with no gene match: 13. The CDR3 has 17 residues. The CDR3 reads CASRPTGGGGWDTEAFF. Here the CDR3 DNA reads TGTGCCAGCAGGCCGACAGGGGGCGGAGGATGGGACACTGAAGCTTTCTTT.

CDR3 loop: CASSIGDNTAYEQYF. The CDR3 bases are TGTGCCAGTAGTATAGGGGACAATACAGCCTACGAGCAGTACTTC. The J gene is TRBJ2-7, the V gene TRBV19, with D perhaps matching TRBD1 (6 bases). Germline values: CDR1 LNHDA, CDR2 SQIVND (reference sequence). This CDR3 is built from 15 residues. Trimming left V 1 base short and J 2 bases short, with 12 bases between.

The chain has TRBV2 and TRBJ1-4, with 10 bases that match TRBD1. This CDR3 comprises 14 residues. Germline V CDR1 and CDR2: SNHLY, FYNNEI. The V and J ends lost 8 bases and 6 bases, in that order; junction bases with no gene match: 6. The CDR3 sequence is CASSVTGGYEKLFF. CDR3 bases: TGTGCCAGCTCTGTGACAGGGGGCTATGAAAAACTGTTTTTT. Supplemented by reference TRBV2 and TRBJ1-4, the full variable domain reads EPEVTQTPSHQVTQMGQEVILRCVPISNHLYFYWYRQILGQKVEFLVSFYNNEISEKSEIFDDQFSVERPDGSNFTLKIRSTKLEDSAMYFCASSVTGGYEKLFFGSGTQLSVL.

This clone was counted only a few times. V is TRBV4-1 and J is TRBJ1-1, with a weak D call TRBD1 (5 bases). With 0 bases removed from V and 7 bases from J, the gap between germline ends came to 12 bases. The CDR3 contains 14 residues. CDR1 is MGHRA, CDR2 YSYEKL, per germline. This CDR3 is CASSQEGRVVEAFF. The CDR3, as DNA: TGCGCCAGCAGCCAAGAGGGCAGGGTGGTTGAAGCTTTCTTT.

V gene TRBV29-1 combines with J gene TRBJ1-1; maybe TRBD1 (5 bases). The CDR3 covers 14 residues. Germline loops: CDR1 SQVTM, CDR2 ANQGSEA. V was trimmed by 3 bases and J by 4 bases, leaving 15 bases between them. CDR3 protein: CSVEIRVGSTEAFF. The CDR3 DNA sequence: TGCAGCGTTGAGATCAGGGTAGGATCCACTGAAGCTTTCTTT. The variable domain in full, completed from reference TRBV29-1 and TRBJ1-1, reads SAVISQKPSRDICQRGTSLTIQCQVDSQVTMMFWYRQQPGQSLTLIATANQGSEATYESGFVIDKFPISRPNLTFSTLTVSNMSPEDSSIYLCSVEIRVGSTEAFFGQGTRLTVV.

The chain carries TRBV28 and TRBJ1-1; 8 nucleotides line up with TRBD1. V lost 6 bases, J lost 4 bases, and 7 bases stayed unmatched. Germline V lookup: CDR1 MDHEN, CDR2 SYDVKM. The CDR3 loop spans 14 amino acids. CDR3: CASRQNTGGTEAFF. CDR3 in DNA: TGTGCCAGCAGGCAAAATACAGGGGGCACTGAAGCTTTCTTT. The full variable domain, with the rest looked up from reference TRBV28 and TRBJ1-1, is DVKVTQSSRYLVKRTGEKVFLECVQDMDHENMFWYRQDPGLGLRLIYFSYDVKMKEKGDIPEGYSVSREKKERFSLILESASTNQTSMYLCASRQNTGGTEAFFGQGTRLTVV.

CDR3 bases: TGTGCCAGCAGCGTGACCTCCGGCGGGGCCACTGAAGCTTTCTTT. Translation: CASSVTSGGATEAFF. The chain is built from TRBV9 and TRBJ1-1; D might be TRBD1 (5 bases). CDR1 is SGDLS and CDR2 is YYNGEE in the germline V gene. V lost 2 bases, J lost 4 bases, and 15 bases lay in between. The CDR3 spans 15 residues.